Detailed here is one TCR beta chain. Its antigen remains unidentified. These data come from a study of CD8 T cells in ankylosing spondylitis. Per germline, CDR1 SGDLS and CDR2 YYNGEE. This CDR3 region has 14 residues. The J segment lost 1 base and the V segment lost 2 bases, leaving 2 bases of the junction unmatched. Study-wide results and caveats: Clones linked to disease, bearing a CD8+ phenotype, were relatively rare in peripheral blood. Certain motif variants had earlier been reported in reactive arthritis synovial fluid and blood. Disease-linked clones reportedly showed significant enrichment in matched ankylosing spondylitis synovial fluid.

Quantitative 5'-RACE with molecular barcodes was used to make the TCR beta libraries. TCRdb processed the 5' RACE reads anew with MiXCR; each CDR3 protein has one entry. The top ten hold about 5.5% of the sample, which has about 140,000 distinct CDR3 sequences, roughly a third seen once. The chain joins TRBV9 to TRBJ2-5, with 7 bases lining up with TRBD1. This receptor was taken from a male donor with ankylosing spondylitis. What was sequenced was synovial fluid, either unsorted or a sorted T cell fraction (not recorded which). CDR3 sequence reads: CASSVGQPQETQYF. CDR3 bases: TGTGCCAGCAGCGTGGGACAGCCCCAAGAGACCCAGTACTTC. The whole variable domain, filled in from reference TRBV9 and TRBJ2-5, reads DSGVTQTPKHLITATGQRVTLRCSPRSGDLSVYWYQQSLDQGLQFLIQYYNGEERAKGNILERFSAQQFPDLHSELNLSSLELGDSALYFCASSVGQPQETQYFGPGTRLLVL.